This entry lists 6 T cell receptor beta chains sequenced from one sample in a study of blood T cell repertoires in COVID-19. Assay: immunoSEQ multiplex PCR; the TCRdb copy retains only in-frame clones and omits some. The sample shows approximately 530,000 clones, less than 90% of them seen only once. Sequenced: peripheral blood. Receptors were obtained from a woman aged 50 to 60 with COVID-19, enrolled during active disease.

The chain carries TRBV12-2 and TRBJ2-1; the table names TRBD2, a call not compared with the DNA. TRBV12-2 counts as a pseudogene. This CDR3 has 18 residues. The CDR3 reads CASRPRTSGPTTRNEQFF. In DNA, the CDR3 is TGTGCAAGTCGCCCCAGGACTAGCGGGCCAACGACGCGCAATGAGCAGTTCTTC.

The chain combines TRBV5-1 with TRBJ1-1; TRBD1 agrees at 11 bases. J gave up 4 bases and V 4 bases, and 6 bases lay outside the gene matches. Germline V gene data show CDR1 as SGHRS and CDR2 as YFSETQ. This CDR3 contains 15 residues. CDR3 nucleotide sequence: TGCGCCAGCAGCCGCGCGGGACAGGGGGGCACTGAAGCTTTCTTT. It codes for CASSRAGQGGTEAFF.

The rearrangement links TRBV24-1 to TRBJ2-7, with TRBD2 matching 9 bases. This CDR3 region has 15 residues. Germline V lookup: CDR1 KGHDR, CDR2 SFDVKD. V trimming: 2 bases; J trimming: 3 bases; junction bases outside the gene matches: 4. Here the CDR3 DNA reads TGTGCCACCAGTGATTCGCTAGCGGGGTACTACGAGCAGTACTTC. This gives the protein CATSDSLAGYYEQYF.

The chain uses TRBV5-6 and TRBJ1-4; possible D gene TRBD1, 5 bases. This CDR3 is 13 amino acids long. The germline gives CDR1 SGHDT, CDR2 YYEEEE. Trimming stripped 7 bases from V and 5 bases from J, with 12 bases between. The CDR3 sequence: CASGAWGNEKLFF. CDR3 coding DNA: TGTGCCAGCGGCGCATGGGGCAATGAAAAACTGTTTTTT.

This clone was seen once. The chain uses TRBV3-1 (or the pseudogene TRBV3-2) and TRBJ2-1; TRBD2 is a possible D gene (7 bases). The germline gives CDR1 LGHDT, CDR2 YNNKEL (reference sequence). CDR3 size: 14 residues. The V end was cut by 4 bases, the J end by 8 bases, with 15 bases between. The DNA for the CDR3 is TGTGCCAGCAGCCTGGGGGGGGGCCTCGATGAGCAGTTCTTC. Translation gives CASSLGGGLDEQFF.

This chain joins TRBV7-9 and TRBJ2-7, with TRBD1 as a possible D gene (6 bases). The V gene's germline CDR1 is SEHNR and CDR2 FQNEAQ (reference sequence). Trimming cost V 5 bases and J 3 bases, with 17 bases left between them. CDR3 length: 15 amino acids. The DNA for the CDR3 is TGTGCCAGCAGCCCCGGGACACGTCACCTCTACGAGCAGTACTTC. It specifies CASSPGTRHLYEQYF.